This paragraph covers one T cell receptor beta chain sequence. Only a few counts were recorded for this clone. Which antigen it targets is not known. It has no much larger one-base neighbor in the sample; base qualities were not kept. This specimen belongs to a study of blood T cell repertoires in COVID-19 (TCRdb year 2020). Concerning the study at large: Samples from collaborators originated in the United States, Italy and Spain and spanned both the acute and convalescent phases of COVID-19. The material from the prospective study consisted of cDNA or gDNA derived from T cells, B-cell-depleted T cells, or PBMCs. Subjects who had been exposed to COVID-19, were actively infected with it, or had recovered from it provided the deeply sampled blood TCRbeta repertoires that made up the dataset. A freely available public database, intended as a resource for researchers studying the immune response to SARS-CoV-2, is where the repertoires were released. Samples came from the ongoing ImmuneRACE study (first 160 participants) plus 1,254 subjects from 6 global collaborators. The sample metadata nearly always contained a de-identified subject ID, COVID-19 status, age in years and sex. HLA class I and class II types, where available, came from metadata supplied by the sample provider rather than from assay-based typing. Broader findings and caveats from the paper: The amount of clinical and demographic metadata varied by source and participant and was provided uncurated.

One collaborating source in Seattle enrolled patients while the patients were actively infected and followed the patients over time throughout the course of disease. Each collaborating institution followed its own protocols to collect whole blood in K2EDTA tubes. For TCRbeta analysis, collaborators shipped samples in one of three forms: frozen whole blood, isolated PBMCs, or DNA extracted from either of those sample types. TCRbeta CDR3 regions were amplified from genomic DNA using the immunoSEQ Assay, a bias-controlled multiplex PCR. The study's processing was this. The number of nucleated cells in each sample was estimated from the amplification of reference gene primers within the assay. Sequence reads were collapsed and filtered to measure the absolute abundance of every unique TCRbeta CDR3 rearrangement. For each sample, productive Simpson clonality was calculated as the square root of Simpson's diversity index over productive rearrangements. TCRdb mirrors the immuneACCESS table, restricted to in-frame sequences. Some clones are absent from its copies; in checked studies, under half trace to an unresolved V gene, and the reason for the others is unknown. V and J calls and clone size are those listed in that table; D and trimming were worked out from the DNA. Present in this sample are some 450,000 clones, roughly 90% of which were seen just once. The ten largest clonotypes hold approximately 0.92% of the sample.

This TCR was sampled from a man younger than 35 with COVID-19, enrolled during active disease. Sequenced input: peripheral blood.

The DNA reads as follows: TGCGCCAGCAGTGAAGGACAGTTCAATCAGCCCCAGCATTTT. The resulting protein is CASSEGQFNQPQHF. The V gene is TRBV10-1 and the J gene is TRBJ1-5; possibly the D gene is TRBD1, per 6 matching bases. The V end loses 3 bases and the J end loses 3 bases, and a stretch of 9 bases separates them. CDR1 WNHNN and CDR2 SYGVQD are derived from the germline V gene (reference sequence). CDR3 length: 14 amino acids, cysteine to phenylalanine. Kept here is only the CDR3 DNA, which spans 42 bases and is read in frame from base 1.